Listed here are 12 T cell receptor beta chains from one sample, sequenced in a study of T cells in localized non-small cell lung cancer. Measured with immunoSEQ multiplex PCR; TCRdb has only the in-frame clones, and not every one. The sample includes around 34,000 clones, 93% of them seen just once. The sample consisted of peripheral blood, taken before any cancer treatment. All receptors come from an older female donor with stage I lung adenocarcinoma.

The chain combines TRBV4-2 with TRBJ2-2; D possibly corresponds to TRBD2 (6 bases). The CDR3 consists of 16 residues. CDR1 and CDR2 (germline): LGHNA, YNFKEQ. With 1 base removed from V and 4 bases from J, the gap between germline ends came to 13 bases. CDR3 DNA sequence: TGTGCCAGCAGCCAAGGGACGGGAGCGGGCACCGGGGAGCTGTTTTTT. Translated, it gives CASSQGTGAGTGELFF.

The count of this clone is one. V gene TRBV7-2 combines with J gene TRBJ2-1; a weak D match, TRBD2 (5 bases). Germline assignment: CDR1 SGHTA and CDR2 FQGNSA. V shed 6 bases and J shed 1 base, with 10 bases lying between them. This CDR3 has 14 residues. The CDR3, as DNA: TGTGCCAGCAGTCTTCCGGGGTCCTACAATGAGCAGTTCTTC. Translated: CASSLPGSYNEQFF.

The V and J genes are TRBV30 and TRBJ1-1; D not resolved. Germline V gene lookup returns CDR1 GTSNPN and CDR2 SVGIG (reference sequence). Trimming stripped 6 bases from V and 0 bases from J, with 8 bases between. The CDR3 spans 12 residues. The CDR3 nucleotides are TGTGCCTGCCGGGCCCTGAACACTGAAGCTTTCTTT. It specifies CACRALNTEAFF.

The chain combines TRBV29-1 with TRBJ1-2; TRBD1 matches 8 bases. Germline-derived CDR1 and CDR2 are SQVTM and ANQGSEA. The CDR3 extends over 13 amino acids. CDR3 bases: TGCGGGGGCCGGCAGGGGGCAAACTATGGCTACACCTTC. This translates into CGGRQGANYGYTF.

The V call is TRBV5-1, the J call TRBJ1-3; tentatively, D is TRBD1 (6 bases). The V end was cut by 4 bases, the J end by 0 bases, with 11 bases between. In germline, CDR1 is SGHRS, CDR2 YFSETQ. The CDR3 is 15 amino acids. The CDR3 DNA reads TGCGCCAGCAGCCCCCGGACAGACTCTGGAAACACCATATATTTT. Protein product: CASSPRTDSGNTIYF.

This chain uses TRBV5-4 with TRBJ2-2, with 10 positions matching TRBD1. Per germline, CDR1 SGHNT and CDR2 YYREEE (reference sequence). The CDR3 is made up of 16 amino acids. V was clipped by 5 bases and J by 2 bases; unmatched bases: 6. CDR3 DNA: TGTGCCAGCAGTTCCCCGACAGGGGGCAACACCGGGGAGCTGTTTTTT. Protein: CASSSPTGGNTGELFF.

The chain carries TRBV25-1 and TRBJ1-1; D not resolved. Trimming pared 0 bases from V and 0 bases from J, leaving 8 bases between. There are 15 residues in the CDR3. CDR1 MGHDK and CDR2 SYGVNS come from the germline V gene. The CDR3 region has the DNA TGTGCCAGCAGTGAATACGCCACGTTGAACACTGAAGCTTTCTTT. Protein: CASSEYATLNTEAFF.

The chain combines TRBV7-2 with TRBJ1-1; TRBD1 is a possible D gene (5 bases). Trimming removed 1 base from V and 4 bases from J, with 7 bases in between. The CDR3 covers 13 residues. The germline V gene encodes CDR1 SGHTA and CDR2 FQGNSA. CDR3 coding DNA: TGTGCCAGCAGCTTAGGCGGGGGCACTGAAGCTTTCTTT. Its translation is CASSLGGGTEAFF.

V gene TRBV9 combines with J gene TRBJ1-1, with TRBD1 as a possible D gene (5 bases). The germline V gene has CDR1 SGDLS and CDR2 YYNGEE. The V end lost 2 bases, the J end lost 1 base, and 15 bases lay between the germline ends. This CDR3 has 16 amino acids. In nucleotides, the CDR3 is TGTGCCAGCAGCGTCGGACACTCCACTCCGAACACTGAAGCTTTCTTT. It specifies CASSVGHSTPNTEAFF.

This sequence joins TRBV18 and TRBJ1-1, with D maybe TRBD1 (5 bases). The CDR3 totals 16 residues. The V end was cut by 3 bases, the J end by 1 base, with 15 bases between. Germline loops: CDR1 KGHSH, CDR2 LQKENI. The CDR3 loop reads CASSPRTPSENTEAFF. CDR3 nucleotide sequence: TGTGCCAGCTCACCGAGGACACCCTCGGAGAACACTGAAGCTTTCTTT.

The V gene is TRBV6-1, the J gene TRBJ1-5; no definite D call. CDR1 and CDR2 from the germline V gene are MNHNS and SASEGT. CDR3 size: 15 residues. The V and J ends lost 7 bases and 0 bases respectively, with 13 bases between them. CDR3 sequence reads: CASMLSQLSNQPQHF. CDR3 bases: TGTGCCAGCATGTTGTCCCAGCTTAGCAATCAGCCCCAGCATTTT.

This chain joins TRBV6-5 and TRBJ2-3; a weak D match, TRBD1 (6 bases). Trimming shortened V by 1 base and J by 2 bases, and 13 bases separated the two germline ends. This CDR3 is built from 16 residues. Germline CDR1 and CDR2: MNHEY and SVGAGI. CDR3 sequence reads: CASSYWGPPNTDTQYF. The CDR3 DNA reads as TGTGCCAGCAGTTACTGGGGGCCGCCGAACACAGATACGCAGTATTTT.